This T cell receptor beta chain originates from a study of PD-L1 blockade in urothelial cancer (dated by TCRdb to about 2017). Study-level background: Every patient began therapy around 2014 and was given atezolizumab 1,200 mg intravenously every 3 weeks. Durable clinical benefit was defined as progression-free survival longer than 6 months, and TCR features were also tested against progression-free and overall survival. Blood samples gave median yields of about 140,000 T cells and around 88,000 unique TCRs, along with a median clonality of 0.080. In the same patients who had TCR sequencing, pretreatment tumors also underwent whole exome sequencing and RNA sequencing. About nine tenths of the roughly 30 patients were males with bladder-origin urothelial cancer, and about 65% of the roughly 30 reported a prior smoking history. TCR sequencing covered pretreatment tumor samples and matched, serially collected peripheral blood taken before and after atezolizumab treatment. Blood samples were analyzed at two time points: 3 weeks after treatment start (second dose) and 6 weeks after treatment start. Patients had an ECOG performance status of 0 or 1 and had received between 0 and 3 prior chemotherapy regimens. Approximately 29 patients had pretreatment blood TCR-seq, about 24 had at least one posttreatment blood collection, and about 24 had tumor TCR-seq. The study was an exploratory multi-omic analysis of somatic, immune and clinical correlates of response to PD-L1 blockade with atezolizumab in urothelial cancer. Durable clinical benefit was achieved by nine patients but not by the remaining 20.

Results and caveats for the whole study, not just this receptor: Improved progression-free and overall survival was found to be associated with pretreatment peripheral blood TCR clonality below the median. Because the sample size was small (n ≈ 31) and many of the analyses were exploratory, the results are meant to be hypothesis-generating. Among patients with durable benefit, tumor-associated TCR clones showed greater expansion in peripheral blood 3 weeks after treatment started (n ≈ 23, p = 0.022).

To estimate absolute template abundance from read counts, synthetic TCR analog templates were spiked into each PCR. Using the immunoSEQ assay, TCRbeta CDR3 regions were amplified from genomic DNA with bias-controlled V and J gene primers. Sequencing of rearranged TCRbeta segments was performed at approximately 20X coverage. The authors' analysis ran thus. Sequencing errors were corrected by clustering, and CDR3s were annotated against IMGT so that V, D and J genes could be assigned. Out-of-frame and stop-codon sequences were excluded, and only productive TCRbeta rearrangements were used in downstream analyses. Clonality was computed as one minus Shannon entropy normalized by the log of the number of unique productive sequences. Fisher's exact test with Benjamini-Hochberg correction, using a cutoff of adjusted p below 0.01, was how clones that differed between time points or between blood and tumor were identified. TCRdb carries this immuneACCESS record with in-frame sequences only. Its versions omit some clonotypes, under half of them owing to an unresolved V gene in the studies checked, with the rest unexplained. For V, J and clone size, that table is used; D and trimming come from the DNA. Present in this sample are about 50,000 clones, approximately 85% of which were seen just once. Approximately 2% of the sample belongs to the ten largest clones.

The germline V gene yields SGHTA for CDR1 and FQGTGA for CDR2. The germline V and J ends show losses of 5 bases and 5 bases respectively, and no gene match explains 9 bases of the junction. Its CDR3 holds 16 amino acids, cysteine through phenylalanine. CDR3 DNA is the only sequence kept; it has 48 bases, read in frame from the first base. Of note for this clone: Its antigen is currently not known. Per-nucleotide qualities are absent, and no much larger clonotype sits a single base away.

The time point label corresponds to: peripheral blood 6 weeks after treatment start. The cohort included some 30 patients with locally advanced or metastatic urothelial carcinoma who were treated at Memorial Sloan Kettering on a trial protocol. Peripheral blood mononuclear cells were collected pretreatment and during treatment, with between 1 and 8 total time points per patient. The Qiagen DNeasy Blood extraction kit was used to purify genomic DNA from total PBMCs and tumor samples. PBMCs were collected pretreatment and during treatment and were isolated and stored as previously described. This TCR derives from a man between 45 and 60 years old with urothelial cancer. The chain is made from TRBV7-3 and TRBJ2-2; the central 9 bases match TRBD1. Specimen: PBMCs, collected around atezolizumab (anti-PD-L1) treatment. The DNA reads as follows: TGTGCCAGCAGCCTCAAAGGACAGGGGTGGACCGGGGAGCTGTTTTTT. Its protein product is CASSLKGQGWTGELFF.